This entry lists 27 T cell receptor beta chains sequenced from one sample in a study of T cells in Graves' hyperthyroidism and ophthalmopathy. Amplification of TCR beta CDR3 regions was performed using RNA transcripts as template. A set of HTBI primers served as the primers for a first-round RT-PCR of the TCR CDR3. TCRdb analysed the multiplex PCR reads with MiXCR anew, one entry per CDR3 protein. The sample yields around 350,000 distinct CDR3 sequences, around 15% seen once. The sample consisted of blood. These receptors all stem from a woman aged 55 to 70 with Graves' ophthalmopathy.

This clonotype showed up just a few times. The V and J genes are TRBV24-1 and TRBJ2-7, with 15 bases aligning to TRBD2. Germline V gives CDR1 KGHDR, CDR2 SFDVKD. The CDR3 loop spans 20 amino acids. Trimming removed 6 bases from V and 4 bases from J; junction bases left unmatched: 18. As DNA, the CDR3 is TGTGCCACCAGTTCCCCTGACAGTTGGACTAGCGGGAGGGTTTGGTACGAGCAGTACTTC. This codes for CATSSPDSWTSGRVWYEQYF.

This clonotype occurred many times. The rearrangement links TRBV6-1 to TRBJ1-5; weak D call: TRBD1 (5 bases). Trimming cost V 8 bases and J 3 bases, with 29 bases left between them. This CDR3 has 19 amino acids. Germline V CDR1 and CDR2: MNHNS, SASEGT. The CDR3 region has the DNA TGTGCCAGCTGGCGTAGGACACAAAGTTTTCTACATGACAATCAGCCCCAGCATTTT. Translated, it gives CASWRRTQSFLHDNQPQHF.

This clonotype has at least ten counts. The V gene is TRBV12-3 or TRBV12-4, the J gene TRBJ1-5, with TRBD1 as a possible D gene (5 bases). With 3 bases removed from V and 4 bases from J, the gap between germline ends came to 13 bases. This CDR3 contains 15 residues. CDR3 coding DNA: TGTGCCAGCAGTTTCGGGACGCCTAAAAATCAGCCCCAGCATTTT. Translated: CASSFGTPKNQPQHF.

This clonotype occurred many times. The chain is built from TRBV11-2 and TRBJ2-1, with TRBD1 as a possible D gene (5 bases). Germline V gene lookup returns CDR1 SGHAT and CDR2 FQNNGV. This CDR3 comprises 15 residues. V lost 1 base to trimming and J lost 9 bases, with 16 bases between them. The CDR3 here is CASSLAAGIRGEQFF. For the CDR3, the DNA is TGTGCCAGCAGCTTAGCGGCAGGGATACGCGGTGAGCAGTTCTTC.

This clonotype was seen many times. V gene TRBV11-2 combines with J gene TRBJ2-3, with D possibly being TRBD2 (5 bases). Deletions cut 5 bases from V and 0 bases from J, with 12 bases between. Germline V gene sequence: CDR1 SGHAT, CDR2 FQNNGV. The CDR3 loop spans 15 amino acids. CDR3 amino acids: CASSLSVTSTDTQYF. As DNA, the CDR3 is TGTGCCAGCAGCCTTAGCGTAACTAGCACAGATACGCAGTATTTT.

The chain has TRBV6-1 and TRBJ2-1; TRBD2 might be the D (5 bases). V was cut by 7 bases and J by 0 bases, with 16 bases left in between. The CDR3 contains 16 residues. The V gene's germline CDR1 is MNHNS and CDR2 SASEGT. The CDR3 is CASTLERRSSYNEQFF. The CDR3 nucleotides read TGTGCCAGCACCTTAGAGCGGAGGAGCTCCTACAATGAGCAGTTCTTC.

This clonotype turned up a few times. The rearrangement links TRBV12-3 or TRBV12-4 to TRBJ2-2, with 10 bases matching TRBD2. Trimming at V came to 5 bases and at J to 4 bases, leaving 10 bases not matched to a gene. The CDR3 sequence is 17 residues long. DNA for the CDR3: TGTGCCAGCAGTCGGAGCGGGAGGGCCGCGGTCACCGGGGAGCTGTTTTTT. Translating gives CASSRSGRAAVTGELFF.

At least ten counts were recorded for this clonotype. The gene calls are TRBV28 and TRBJ2-1; TRBD2 matches at 9 bases. CDR3 size: 14 residues. Germline V gives CDR1 MDHEN, CDR2 SYDVKM. With V trimmed by 5 bases and J by 7 bases, 6 bases remained unmatched. For the CDR3, the DNA is TGTGCCAGCAGTGTTAGCGGGAGTTGGAATGAGCAGTTCTTC. Translation: CASSVSGSWNEQFF.

This clonotype was seen a few times. The chain couples TRBV19 to TRBJ2-1; tentatively, D is TRBD1 or TRBD2 (5 bases each). V was pared by 7 bases and J by 4 bases, with 14 bases between. The CDR3 loop spans 14 amino acids. The V gene's germline CDR1 is LNHDA and CDR2 SQIVND (reference sequence). As DNA, the CDR3 is TGTGCCAGTAACAACCGGGACCAGTACAATGAGCAGTTCTTC. As protein: CASNNRDQYNEQFF.

This chain joins TRBV20-1 and TRBJ2-7, with D possibly matching TRBD2 (5 bases). This CDR3 is 14 amino acids long. CDR1 DFQATT and CDR2 SNEGSKA come from the germline V gene (reference sequence). V lost 3 bases, J lost 3 bases, and 15 bases lay in between. CDR3 amino acids: CSARLSGLYYEQYF. CDR3 nucleotides: TGCAGTGCTAGGCTATCCGGACTTTACTACGAGCAGTACTTC.

The CDR3: CASSILVGGVTAKNIQYF. In nucleotides, the CDR3 is TGTGCCAGTAGTATATTAGTTGGGGGGGTGACAGCCAAAAACATTCAGTACTTC. This chain links TRBV19 with TRBJ2-4, with 7 bases that match TRBD2. Germline V gives CDR1 LNHDA, CDR2 SQIVND (reference sequence). The CDR3 totals 18 residues. The trim removed 2 bases at V and 0 bases at J, leaving 10 bases unmatched.

This chain uses TRBV19 with TRBJ1-1; no firm D call. Per the germline V gene, CDR1 is LNHDA and CDR2 is SQIVND (reference sequence). The CDR3 contains 13 residues. Trimming cost V 5 bases and J 4 bases, with 11 bases left between them. The CDR3, as DNA: TGTGCCAGTAGTGGCAGCTCGCTCACTGAAGCTTTCTTT. Translating it yields CASSGSSLTEAFF.

This clonotype was counted many times. The genes are TRBV3-1 and TRBJ2-3, with D uncertain. V lost 2 bases and J lost 3, with 9 bases in between. CDR3 size: 14 residues. Germline-derived CDR1 and CDR2 are LGHDT and YNNKEL (reference sequence). CDR3 DNA: TGTGCCAGCAGCCAAAGGACGATGACAGATACGCAGTATTTT. It translates to CASSQRTMTDTQYF.

This clonotype was seen repeatedly, ten times or more. CDR3 in amino acids: CSVEDSRGYEQYF. Written as DNA, the CDR3 is TGCAGCGTTGAAGATTCTAGGGGCTACGAGCAGTACTTC. V is TRBV29-1 and J is TRBJ2-7, with D possibly TRBD1 on 5 matching bases. The CDR3 loop spans 13 amino acids. In germline, CDR1 is SQVTM, CDR2 ANQGSEA. V was shortened by 0 bases and J by 3 bases, with 9 bases between the two germline ends.

This clonotype has at least ten counts. The chain carries TRBV4-1 and TRBJ2-2; no definite D call. Germline CDR1 MGHRA, CDR2 YSYEKL. Trimming took 4 bases from V and 2 from J, leaving 8 bases between them. The CDR3 consists of 14 residues. The DNA for the CDR3 is TGCGCCAGCAGCCCGTCCCTTAACACCGGGGAGCTGTTTTTT. This codes for CASSPSLNTGELFF.

This clonotype was recorded at least ten times. The V call is TRBV28, the J call TRBJ2-1; 10 bases line up with TRBD2. Germline V gene lookup returns CDR1 MDHEN and CDR2 SYDVKM. This CDR3 is built from 14 residues. V trimming: 7 bases; J trimming: 9 bases; junction bases outside the gene matches: 9. DNA of the CDR3: TGTGCCAGCACCGCTAGCGGGGGCGGCGGTGAGCAGTTCTTC. Translated: CASTASGGGGEQFF.

The J gene is TRBJ2-1, the V gene TRBV7-9, with D maybe TRBD1 (5 bases). The CDR3 extends over 14 amino acids. V shed 4 bases and J shed 4 bases, with 11 bases lying between them. The germline V gene has CDR1 SEHNR and CDR2 FQNEAQ (reference sequence). CDR3 DNA sequence: TGTGCCAGCAGCTGGGCAGGGTTGTACAATGAGCAGTTCTTC. It translates to CASSWAGLYNEQFF.

For this clonotype: This sequence may be a read error, since a much larger clone differs from it by one base. The rearrangement uses TRBV18 and TRBJ2-3; 8 nucleotides line up with TRBD2. Per the germline V gene, CDR1 is KGHSH and CDR2 is LQKENI. The CDR3 has 15 residues. The chain's CDR3 is CASPPRSGSGDTQYF. The CDR3 DNA sequence: TGTGCCAGCCCACCAAGGAGCGGGAGCGGAGATACGCAGTATTTT.

This clonotype has more than one count but fewer than ten. The chain combines TRBV6-2 or TRBV6-3 with TRBJ2-1; D might be TRBD2 (5 bases). V was shortened by 6 bases and J by 6 bases, with 21 bases between the two germline ends. The V gene's germline CDR1 is MNHEY and CDR2 SVGEGT. The CDR3 contains 16 residues. CDR3 in amino acids: CASSYGGSGWSNEQFF. For the CDR3, the DNA is TGTGCCAGCAGCTATGGAGGATCAGGTTGGAGCAATGAGCAGTTCTTC.

This clonotype was found many times. The chain links TRBV2 to TRBJ2-7; TRBD2 matches 11 bases. The CDR3 length is 16 residues. V lost 2 bases to trimming and J lost 7 bases; unmatched junction nucleotides: 10. Per the germline V gene, CDR1 is SNHLY and CDR2 is FYNNEI. The CDR3 is CASSEILAGGPGEQYF. The CDR3 DNA follows: TGTGCCAGCAGTGAAATATTAGCGGGAGGGCCTGGGGAGCAGTACTTC.

The V gene is TRBV27, the J gene TRBJ1-5; TRBD1 matches 8 bases. CDR1 is MNHEY, CDR2 SMNVEV, per germline (reference sequence). The length of the CDR3 is 14 residues. V was clipped by 6 bases and J by 4 bases; unmatched bases: 5. CDR3 bases: TGTGCCAGCAGCCGGACAGGGCTGAATCAGCCCCAGCATTTT. Amino acids: CASSRTGLNQPQHF.

This clonotype has just a few counts. The rearrangement joins TRBV20-1 to TRBJ2-3, with D possibly matching TRBD1 (6 bases). The CDR3 totals 16 residues. Germline CDR1 reads DFQATT; CDR2 reads SNEGSKA (reference sequence). V gave up 3 bases and J gave up 2 bases, with 18 bases separating them. The CDR3 region has the DNA TGCAGTGCTAGGGGTAGGGGCAGGGGCTACACAGATACGCAGTATTTT. Its translation: CSARGRGRGYTDTQYF.

V gene TRBV7-2 combines with J gene TRBJ1-2; D might be TRBD1 (6 bases). The CDR3 sequence is 13 residues long. V was cut by 5 bases and J by 5 bases, with 12 bases left in between. The V gene's germline CDR1 is SGHTA and CDR2 FQGNSA. CDR3 residues: CASSVSGVYGYTF. The CDR3 nucleotides read TGTGCCAGCAGCGTTTCAGGGGTTTATGGCTACACCTTC.

This clonotype was counted at least ten times. The chain combines TRBV30 with TRBJ2-1, with D unclear. The V end was cut by 3 bases, the J end by 4 bases, with 16 bases between. The CDR3 has 15 residues. In germline, CDR1 is GTSNPN, CDR2 SVGIG (reference sequence). CDR3 residues: CAWRVGGWAYNEQFF. DNA for the CDR3: TGTGCCTGGAGGGTCGGTGGGTGGGCTTACAATGAGCAGTTCTTC.

The chain links TRBV6-1 to TRBJ2-7; no firm D call. CDR3 size: 12 residues. Trimming stripped 6 bases from V and 2 bases from J, with 8 bases between. CDR1 is MNHNS and CDR2 is SASEGT in the germline V gene. The CDR3 DNA follows: TGTGCCAGCAGCAACCGGGCCTACGAGCAGTACTTC. Its protein product is CASSNRAYEQYF.

This clonotype was observed at least ten times. V usage is TRBV12-3 or TRBV12-4 and J usage is TRBJ1-6; D uncertain. V was trimmed by 6 bases and J by 14 bases, leaving 14 bases between them. This CDR3 comprises 12 residues. The CDR3: CASRPGHSTLHF. The CDR3 bases are TGTGCCAGCAGACCGGGCCATTCCACCCTCCACTTT.

The chain has TRBV6-1 and TRBJ2-2, with 13 bases fitting TRBD2. Germline V gene sequence: CDR1 MNHNS, CDR2 SASEGT. The CDR3 sequence is 17 residues long. V was clipped by 3 bases and J by 4 bases; unmatched bases: 5. DNA of the CDR3: TGTGCCAGCAGTGACCCGGGACTAGCGGGAATCACCGGGGAGCTGTTTTTT. Translated, it gives CASSDPGLAGITGELFF.